A selection of T cell receptor beta chains follows, all from one sample in a study of OX40 agonist ivuxolimab in advanced cancers. Assay: immunoSEQ multiplex PCR; the TCRdb copy retains only in-frame clones and omits some. The data hold about 60,000 clones, with approximately 83% observed a single time. Sequenced here: CD4+ or CD8+ T cells sorted from blood, sampled in a trial of the OX40 agonist ivuxolimab. The receptors come from an adult with an advanced solid tumor such as melanoma, head and neck, liver or kidney cancer. The CDR3 runs from the conserved cysteine through the conserved F or W. D genes are given only for firm matches. A row's size may be missing; if present it is once, few, many or a size class.

TRBV2	TRBJ2-1	.	.	CASSFDNEQFF	TGTGCCAGCAGTTTTGACAATGAGCAGTTCTTC
TRBV6-1	TRBJ1-1	.	few	CASSGWPMNTEAFF	TGTGCCAGCAGCGGGTGGCCAATGAACACTGAAGCTTTCTTT
TRBV7-8	TRBJ1-4	.	.	CASTETANEKLFF	TGTGCCAGCACTGAGACAGCTAATGAAAAACTGTTTTTT
TRBV2	TRBJ2-3	.	many	CASRDRTILRDTQYF	TGTGCCAGCAGGGACAGGACTATCCTGAGAGATACGCAGTATTTT
TRBV5-1	TRBJ2-3	.	.	CASSLELAYTDTQYF	TGCGCCAGCAGCTTGGAATTAGCGTACACAGATACGCAGTATTTT
TRBV12-5	TRBJ1-5	.	.	CASGQGWDQPQHF	TGTGCTAGTGGTCAGGGTTGGGATCAGCCCCAGCATTTT
TRBV6-1	TRBJ1-4	.	.	CAESRDGEKLFF	TGTGCGGAGTCCAGGGACGGTGAAAAACTGTTTTTT
TRBV5-1	TRBJ1-1	.	.	CASSLDGTTEAFF	TGCGCCAGCAGCTTGGACGGAACCACTGAAGCTTTCTTT
TRBV28	TRBJ1-5	.	.	CASSPRQQPQHF	TGTGCCAGCAGTCCGAGACAGCAGCCCCAGCATTTT
TRBV7-9	TRBJ1-6	TRBD1	.	CASSQTGVSASPLHF	TGTGCCAGCAGCCAGACAGGGGTTTCGGCTTCACCCCTCCACTTT
TRBV27	TRBJ2-3	.	.	CASSFSRVTDTQYF	TGTGCCAGCAGTTTCTCCAGGGTCACAGATACGCAGTATTTT
TRBV5-1	TRBJ1-3	TRBD1	.	CASSWKGTEGTIYF	TGCGCCAGCAGCTGGAAGGGGACAGAAGGCACCATATATTTT
TRBV11-2	TRBJ2-7	.	.	CASSTGRLYEQYF	TGTGCCAGCAGCACGGGACGGCTTTACGAGCAGTACTTC
TRBV14	TRBJ2-3	TRBD2	.	CASSQGTSRDTQYF	TGTGCCAGCAGCCAAGGGACTAGCCGAGATACGCAGTATTTT
TRBV6-1	TRBJ2-7	TRBD2	once	CASNLAGGYEQYF	TGTGCCAGCAACCTAGCGGGGGGCTACGAGCAGTACTTC
TRBV27	TRBJ2-2	TRBD2	.	CASSFFGVAGAGGELFF	TGTGCCAGCAGCTTTTTCGGAGTAGCGGGAGCCGGCGGGGAGCTGTTTTTT
TRBV6-6	TRBJ2-5	.	.	CASRGRGSIGETQYF	TGTGCCAGCAGAGGCAGGGGTTCAATAGGAGAGACCCAGTACTTC
TRBV28	TRBJ2-7	.	.	CASIKGGWVYEQYF	TGTGCCAGCATTAAGGGAGGTTGGGTCTACGAGCAGTACTTC
TRBV7-9	TRBJ2-2	.	.	CASSFSSAYTGELFF	TGTGCCAGCAGCTTTAGCAGCGCCTACACCGGGGAGCTGTTTTTT
TRBV7-6	TRBJ2-7	.	.	CASSPVLAYEQYF	TGTGCCAGCAGCCCGGTTCTAGCGTACGAGCAGTACTTC
TRBV19	TRBJ2-1	TRBD2	.	CASSISHSGNEQFF	TGTGCCAGTAGTATCTCCCATAGCGGGAATGAGCAGTTCTTC
TRBV18	TRBJ2-7	.	.	CASSRDLNYEQYF	TGTGCCAGCTCACGGGATCTTAACTACGAGCAGTACTTC
TRBV15	TRBJ2-2	TRBD2	many	CATSRGAGRPGGELFF	TGTGCCACCAGCAGAGGGGCCGGGAGGCCGGGCGGGGAGCTGTTTTTT
TRBV5-1	TRBJ2-7	TRBD2	many	CASSFGVAGGEQYF	TGCGCCAGCAGCTTCGGGGTAGCGGGGGGCGAGCAGTACTTC
TRBV6-5	TRBJ1-1	TRBD1	.	CASSADRGGNTEAFF	TGTGCCAGCAGTGCCGACAGGGGAGGGAACACTGAAGCTTTCTTT
TRBV7-9	TRBJ2-7	.	.	CASSLAKVGEQYF	TGTGCCAGCAGCTTAGCGAAGGTTGGGGAGCAGTACTTC
TRBV25-1	TRBJ2-7	.	few	CASSDGGASVEQYF	TGTGCCAGCAGTGATGGGGGAGCCTCCGTCGAGCAGTACTTC
TRBV6-6	TRBJ1-4	TRBD1	.	CASREKGARFGEKLFF	TGTGCCAGCAGAGAGAAGGGGGCCCGGTTTGGCGAAAAACTGTTTTTT
TRBV11-1	TRBJ2-7	.	.	CASSLTAEGFYEQYF	TGTGCCAGCAGCTTGACAGCCGAGGGGTTCTACGAGCAGTACTTC
TRBV5-6	TRBJ2-5	.	.	CASSLYLGETQYF	TGTGCCAGCAGCTTGTACCTTGGAGAGACCCAGTACTTC
TRBV6-5	TRBJ2-3	TRBD1	.	CATSTGGSTDTQYF	TGTGCCACCTCGACAGGGGGGAGCACAGATACGCAGTATTTT
TRBV19	TRBJ2-1	TRBD1	.	CATVGDRGYGGSYNEQFF	TGTGCCACCGTGGGGGACAGGGGCTACGGCGGCTCCTACAATGAGCAGTTCTTC
TRBV5-1	TRBJ2-5	.	.	CASGLTAQETQYF	TGCGCCAGCGGTCTAACTGCCCAAGAGACCCAGTACTTC
TRBV7-2	TRBJ2-1	.	.	CASSFVGSYSYNEQFF	TGTGCCAGCAGCTTCGTCGGCTCTTACTCCTACAATGAGCAGTTCTTC
TRBV20-1	TRBJ1-6	.	.	CSARDLSPLHF	TGCAGTGCTAGAGATCTTTCACCCCTCCACTTT
TRBV11-2	TRBJ2-1	TRBD1	.	CASNRWAGGPYNEQFF	TGTGCCAGCAACAGGTGGGCAGGGGGACCCTACAATGAGCAGTTCTTC
TRBV19	TRBJ1-4	.	.	CATVGLGGSSEKLFF	TGTGCCACGGTTGGTTTGGGGGGCTCAAGCGAAAAACTGTTTTTT
TRBV11-2	TRBJ1-1	.	few	CASSLVQGAGSNTEAFF	TGTGCCAGCAGCTTAGTACAAGGGGCAGGGTCGAACACTGAAGCTTTCTTT
TRBV11-2	TRBJ2-7	.	.	CASSGDLYEQYF	TGTGCCAGCAGCGGGGACCTCTACGAGCAGTACTTC
TRBV6-5	TRBJ1-2	.	.	CASSEGWAVVGYTF	TGTGCCAGCAGTGAAGGTTGGGCAGTGGTTGGCTACACCTTC
TRBV4-1	TRBJ2-2	.	.	CASSHRAAWNTGELFF	TGCGCCAGCAGCCATCGCGCGGCCTGGAACACCGGGGAGCTGTTTTTT
TRBV2	TRBJ2-7	TRBD1	.	CASNMGTGKGEQYF	TGTGCCAGTAATATGGGGACAGGGAAGGGCGAGCAGTACTTC
TRBV19	TRBJ2-3	.	once	CASSIDWSTDTQYF	TGTGCCAGTAGTATAGATTGGAGCACAGATACGCAGTATTTT